This is a list of T cell receptor beta chains from one sample in a study of CD8+ T cells in alopecia areata. Clones were sequenced by immunoSEQ multiplex PCR, and TCRdb holds only the in-frame ones, with some missing. The sample contains some 170,000 clones, 67% of which appear only once. Sequences were derived from CD8+ T cells sorted from blood, sampled at week 0. The receptors originated from a human donor with alopecia areata. The conserved cysteine and the conserved F or W are not part of the CDR3 here. Part of the rows lack a size; the others show once, few, many or a class for expanded clones.

J: TRBJ1-1
size: many
V: TRBV11-2
CDR3: ASSSTGTEGLNTEAF

J: TRBJ2-7
size: -
V: TRBV4-1
CDR3: ASSLGWTGGSDEQY

J: TRBJ2-5
size: few
V: TRBV2
CDR3: ATEAGALQETQY

J: TRBJ2-2
size: -
V: TRBV28
CDR3: ASRSSYTGELF

J: TRBJ1-6
size: -
V: TRBV7-8
CDR3: ASSTGQGYSPLH

J: TRBJ2-3
size: -
V: TRBV5-6
CDR3: ASSSGTGGTDTQY

J: TRBJ2-5
size: -
V: TRBV11-2
CDR3: ASSHETDPQETQY

J: TRBJ1-3
size: -
V: TRBV2
CDR3: ANTTVGALGNTIY

J: TRBJ1-1
size: -
V: TRBV12-5
CDR3: ASGRYRPDRRTEAF

J: TRBJ2-3
size: -
V: TRBV6-5
CDR3: ASSAGGPDTQY

J: TRBJ2-3
size: -
V: TRBV6-1
CDR3: ASSPGTGGKDTQY